This TCR beta chain was observed in a study of blood T cell repertoires in COVID-19. Study details: The United States, Italy and Spain supplied acute and convalescent COVID-19 samples.

Sequencing was performed with immunoSEQ multiplex PCR; in TCRdb, only in-frame clones are kept and a portion is missing. Counted here are over 150,000 clones, about 80% occurring once; the ten biggest clones make up 12%. This clone showed up just once. The length of the CDR3 is 15 residues. The V segment lost 1 base and the J segment 1 base; nucleotides outside the gene matches: 1. Germline lookup yields CDR1 SGHDN and CDR2 FVKESK. This TCR was recovered from a woman aged 55-69 years with COVID-19, enrolled during active disease. The material sequenced was peripheral blood. This chain joins TRBV14 and TRBJ2-1; 7 nucleotides agree with TRBD2. Here the CDR3 reads CASSQGGGSYNEQFF. The CDR3 DNA reads TGTGCCAGCAGCCAAGGGGGGGGTTCCTACAATGAGCAGTTCTTC.